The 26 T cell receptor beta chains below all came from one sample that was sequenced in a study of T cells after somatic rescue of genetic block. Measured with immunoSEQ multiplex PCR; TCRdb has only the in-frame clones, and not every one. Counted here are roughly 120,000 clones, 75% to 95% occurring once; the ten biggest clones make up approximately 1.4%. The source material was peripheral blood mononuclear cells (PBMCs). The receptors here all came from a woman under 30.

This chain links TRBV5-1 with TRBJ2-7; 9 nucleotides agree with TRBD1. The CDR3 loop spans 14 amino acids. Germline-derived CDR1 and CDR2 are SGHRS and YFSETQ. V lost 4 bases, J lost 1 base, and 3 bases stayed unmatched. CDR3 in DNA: TGCGCCAGCAGCCGAGGGACAGGGTCCTACGAGCAGTACTTC. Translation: CASSRGTGSYEQYF.

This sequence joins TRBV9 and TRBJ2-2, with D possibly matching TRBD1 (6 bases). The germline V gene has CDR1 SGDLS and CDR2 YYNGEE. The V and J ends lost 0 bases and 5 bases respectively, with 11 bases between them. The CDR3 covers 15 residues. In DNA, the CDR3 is TGTGCCAGCAGCGTAGGGAACAGGGAAACCGGGGAGCTGTTTTTT. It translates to CASSVGNRETGELFF.

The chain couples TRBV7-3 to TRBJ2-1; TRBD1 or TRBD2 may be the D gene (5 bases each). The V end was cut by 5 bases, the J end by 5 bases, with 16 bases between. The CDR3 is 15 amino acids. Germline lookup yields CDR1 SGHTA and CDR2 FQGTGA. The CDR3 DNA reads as TGTGCCAGCAGCCCCAATCCAGGGAGTCACAATGAGCAGTTCTTC. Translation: CASSPNPGSHNEQFF.

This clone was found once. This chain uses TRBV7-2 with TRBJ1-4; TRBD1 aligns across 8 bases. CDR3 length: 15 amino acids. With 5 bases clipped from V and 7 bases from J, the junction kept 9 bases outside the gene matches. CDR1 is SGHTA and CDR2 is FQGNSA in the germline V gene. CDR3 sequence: CASSRGQGGGEKLFF. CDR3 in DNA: TGTGCCAGCAGCCGCGGACAGGGCGGGGGTGAAAAACTGTTTTTT.

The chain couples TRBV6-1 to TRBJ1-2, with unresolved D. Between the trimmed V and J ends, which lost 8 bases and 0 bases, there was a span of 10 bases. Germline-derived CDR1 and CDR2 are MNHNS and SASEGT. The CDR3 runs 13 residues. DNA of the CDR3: TGTGCCAGCGACCCGACAACTAACTATGGCTACACCTTC. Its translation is CASDPTTNYGYTF.

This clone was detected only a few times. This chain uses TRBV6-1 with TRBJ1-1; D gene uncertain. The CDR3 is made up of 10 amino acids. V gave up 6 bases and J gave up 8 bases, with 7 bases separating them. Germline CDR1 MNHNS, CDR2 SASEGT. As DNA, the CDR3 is TGTGCCAGCAGGGGGTACGAAGCTTTCTTT. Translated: CASRGYEAFF.

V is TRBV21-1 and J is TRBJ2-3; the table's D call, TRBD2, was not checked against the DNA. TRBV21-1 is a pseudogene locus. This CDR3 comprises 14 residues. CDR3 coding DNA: TGTGCCAGCACCGAGCGGACTCTCACAGATACGCAGTATTTT. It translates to CASTERTLTDTQYF.

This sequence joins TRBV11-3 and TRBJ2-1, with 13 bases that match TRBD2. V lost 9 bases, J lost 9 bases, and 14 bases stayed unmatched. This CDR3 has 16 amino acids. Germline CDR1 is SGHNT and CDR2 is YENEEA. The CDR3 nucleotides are TGTGCCAGTGGGACTAGCGGGGTACTAGGGGTGGGTGAGCAGTTCTTC. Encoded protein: CASGTSGVLGVGEQFF.

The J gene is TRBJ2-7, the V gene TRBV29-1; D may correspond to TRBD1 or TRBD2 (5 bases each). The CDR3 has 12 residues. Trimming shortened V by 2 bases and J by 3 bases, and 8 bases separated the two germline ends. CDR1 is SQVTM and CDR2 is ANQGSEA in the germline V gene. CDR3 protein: CSVERDGYEQYF. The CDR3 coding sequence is TGCAGCGTTGAAAGGGACGGCTACGAGCAGTACTTC.

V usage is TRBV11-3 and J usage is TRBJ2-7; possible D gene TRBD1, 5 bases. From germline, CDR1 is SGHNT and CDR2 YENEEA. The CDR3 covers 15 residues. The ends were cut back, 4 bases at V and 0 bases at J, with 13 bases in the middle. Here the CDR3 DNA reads TGTGCCAGCAGCTCTCTCGACAGTAACTCCTACGAGCAGTACTTC. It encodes CASSSLDSNSYEQYF.

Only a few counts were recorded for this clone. CDR3 in DNA: TGTGCCAGCGGGACGGACCAGGATCAGCCCCAGCATTTT. This translates into CASGTDQDQPQHF. V is TRBV2 and J is TRBJ1-5, with D possibly being TRBD1 (5 bases). Germline V gene sequence: CDR1 SNHLY, CDR2 FYNNEI. V gave up 8 bases and J gave up 5 bases, with 13 bases separating them. The CDR3 length is 13 residues.

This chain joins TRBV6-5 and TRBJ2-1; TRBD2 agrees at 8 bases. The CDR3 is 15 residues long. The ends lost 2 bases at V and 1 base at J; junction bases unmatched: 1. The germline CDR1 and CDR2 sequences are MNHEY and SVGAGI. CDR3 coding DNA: TGTGCCAGCAGTTACGCGGGGGGATCCTACAATGAGCAGTTCTTC. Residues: CASSYAGGSYNEQFF.

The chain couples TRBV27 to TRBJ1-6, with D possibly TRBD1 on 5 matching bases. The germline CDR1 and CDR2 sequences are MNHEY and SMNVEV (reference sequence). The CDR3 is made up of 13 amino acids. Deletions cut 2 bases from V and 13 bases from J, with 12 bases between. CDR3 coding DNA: TGTGCCAGCAGTTTAATATCAGGGTCCCCCCTCCACTTT. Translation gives CASSLISGSPLHF.

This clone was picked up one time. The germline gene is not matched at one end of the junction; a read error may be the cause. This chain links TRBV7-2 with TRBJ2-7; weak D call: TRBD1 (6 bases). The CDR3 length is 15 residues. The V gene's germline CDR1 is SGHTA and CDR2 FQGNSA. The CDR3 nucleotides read TGTGCCAGCAGCTTAGTAGGACAGAGCTCCTACGGGCAGTACTTC. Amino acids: CASSLVGQSSYGQYF.

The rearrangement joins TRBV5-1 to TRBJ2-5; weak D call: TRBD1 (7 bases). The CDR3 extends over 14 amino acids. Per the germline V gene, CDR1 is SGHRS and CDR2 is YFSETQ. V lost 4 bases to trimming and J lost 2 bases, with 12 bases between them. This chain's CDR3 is CASSRAGQQETQYF. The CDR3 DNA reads TGCGCCAGCAGCCGGGCGGGACAGCAAGAGACCCAGTACTTC.

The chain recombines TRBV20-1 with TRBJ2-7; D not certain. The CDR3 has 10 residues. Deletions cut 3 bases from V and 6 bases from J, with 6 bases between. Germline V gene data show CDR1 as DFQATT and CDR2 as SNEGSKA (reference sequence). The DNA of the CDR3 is TGCAGTGCTAGTTGGGGCGAGCAGTACTTC. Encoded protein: CSASWGEQYF.

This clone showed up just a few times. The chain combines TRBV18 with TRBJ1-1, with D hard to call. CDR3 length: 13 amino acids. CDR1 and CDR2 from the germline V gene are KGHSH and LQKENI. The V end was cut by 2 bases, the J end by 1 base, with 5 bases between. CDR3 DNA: TGTGCCAGCTCACCAGGGAGGAACACTGAAGCTTTCTTT. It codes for CASSPGRNTEAFF.

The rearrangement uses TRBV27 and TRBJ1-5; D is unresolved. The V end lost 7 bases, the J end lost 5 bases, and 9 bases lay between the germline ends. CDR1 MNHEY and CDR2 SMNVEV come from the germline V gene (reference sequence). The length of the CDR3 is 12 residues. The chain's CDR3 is CASTPSDQPQHF. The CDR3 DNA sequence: TGTGCCAGCACTCCATCGGATCAGCCCCAGCATTTT.

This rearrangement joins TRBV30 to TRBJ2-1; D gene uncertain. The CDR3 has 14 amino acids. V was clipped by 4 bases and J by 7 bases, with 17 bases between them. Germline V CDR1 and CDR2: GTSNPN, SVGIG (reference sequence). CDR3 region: CAWTRLPERNEQFF. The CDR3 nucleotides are TGTGCCTGGACCAGGCTCCCAGAGAGGAATGAGCAGTTCTTC.

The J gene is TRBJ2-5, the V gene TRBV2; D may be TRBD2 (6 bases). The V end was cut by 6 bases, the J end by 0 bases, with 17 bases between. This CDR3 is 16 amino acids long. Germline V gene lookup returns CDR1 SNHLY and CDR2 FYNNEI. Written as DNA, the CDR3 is TGTGCCAGCAGCCCCGGGGGTGACCGGTACCAAGAGACCCAGTACTTC. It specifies CASSPGGDRYQETQYF.

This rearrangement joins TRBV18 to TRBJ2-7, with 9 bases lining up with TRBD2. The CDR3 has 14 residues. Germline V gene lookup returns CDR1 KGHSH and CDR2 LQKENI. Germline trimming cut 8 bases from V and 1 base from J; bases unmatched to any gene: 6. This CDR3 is CASTSGGPSYEQYF. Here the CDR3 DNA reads TGTGCCAGCACCAGCGGGGGGCCTTCCTACGAGCAGTACTTC.

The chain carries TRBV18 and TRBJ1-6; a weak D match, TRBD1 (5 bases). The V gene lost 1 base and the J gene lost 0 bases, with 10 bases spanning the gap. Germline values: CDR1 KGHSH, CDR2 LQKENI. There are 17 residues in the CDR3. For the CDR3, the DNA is TGTGCCAGCTCACCACGGGACGAAGGCTCCTATAATTCACCCCTCCACTTT. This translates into CASSPRDEGSYNSPLHF.

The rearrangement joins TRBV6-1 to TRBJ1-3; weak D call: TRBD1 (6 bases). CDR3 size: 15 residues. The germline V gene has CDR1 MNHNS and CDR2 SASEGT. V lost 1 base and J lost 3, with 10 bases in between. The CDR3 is CASSEETGSGNTIYF. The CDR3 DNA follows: TGTGCCAGCAGTGAAGAAACAGGGAGTGGAAACACCATATATTTT.

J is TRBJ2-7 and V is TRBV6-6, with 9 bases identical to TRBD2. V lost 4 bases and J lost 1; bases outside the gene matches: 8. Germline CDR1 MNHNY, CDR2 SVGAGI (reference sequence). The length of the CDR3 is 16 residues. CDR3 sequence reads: CASSSPTAGGSYEQYF. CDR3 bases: TGTGCCAGCAGTTCCCCCACAGCGGGGGGATCCTACGAGCAGTACTTC.

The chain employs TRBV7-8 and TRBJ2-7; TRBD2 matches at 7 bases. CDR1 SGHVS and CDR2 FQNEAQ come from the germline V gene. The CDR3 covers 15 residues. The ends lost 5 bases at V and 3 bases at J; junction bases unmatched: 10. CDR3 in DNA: TGTGCCAGCAGCCCTCGAAGCGGGGAGTACTACGAGCAGTACTTC. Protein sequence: CASSPRSGEYYEQYF.

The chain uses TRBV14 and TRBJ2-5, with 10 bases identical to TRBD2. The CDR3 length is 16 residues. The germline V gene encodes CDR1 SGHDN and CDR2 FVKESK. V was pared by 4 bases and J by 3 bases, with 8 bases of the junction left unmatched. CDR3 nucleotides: TGTGCCAGCAGCCCTCCTACTAGCGGGGTCAAAGAGACCCAGTACTTC. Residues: CASSPPTSGVKETQYF.